This section outlines one T cell receptor beta chain sequence together with its context. MiXCR, run by TCRdb on the PCR reads, gives a single entry per CDR3 protein. This sample carries some 20,000 distinct CDR3 sequences, roughly 41% of them seen once, and the ten largest clones take 8% to 11%. This entry belongs to a study of tumor-infiltrating lymphocytes in oesophageal squamous cell carcinoma. The sequencing input was normal esophageal tissue next to the tumor. The sequence was collected from a male donor with esophageal squamous cell carcinoma.

CDR3 nucleotides: TGTGCCAGCACTAGCGGGAGGGGAGAGACCCAGTACTTC. Its protein is CASTSGRGETQYF. This rearrangement joins TRBV7-9 to TRBJ1-6; TRBD2 aligns across 12 bases. The DNA matches TRBJ2-5 better at its end, which makes the J call doubtful. The CDR3 consists of 13 residues. Germline V gene lookup returns CDR1 SEHNR and CDR2 FQNEAQ (reference sequence).